This T cell receptor (beta chain) was captured in a study of tumor-infiltrating lymphocytes in primary liver carcinoma. Study information: Ranging in age from 30 to 69 years, the patients were men and women.

This CDR3 comprises 15 residues. Germline V gene lookup returns CDR1 MNHNS and CDR2 SASEGT. Concerning this clonotype itself: The junction differs from germline at one of its ends, possibly a read error.

TCR beta cDNA was made from 400 to 600 ng total RNA with a constant-region primer. Three nested multiplex PCR rounds, a slightly modified ARM-PCR method, built the TCR beta libraries. Amplification in the first two PCR rounds was performed using TRBV1-TRBV30 forward primers and a C-beta reverse primer for around 9 cycles each. Using its own MiXCR run on the multiplex PCR reads, TCRdb lists one record per CDR3 protein. The sample includes 300,000 to 400,000 distinct CDR3 sequences, 65% of them seen just once. The researchers obtained blood RNA from unsorted whole blood and also extracted germline DNA. Patients had chronic HBV infection and were treatment-naive.

The origin of this receptor is a man aged 35 to 55 with primary liver carcinoma and hepatitis B virus infection. The sequenced sample consisted of peripheral blood. The rearrangement joins TRBV6-1 to TRBJ2-1, with 11 bases matching TRBD1. The DNA for the CDR3 is TGTGCCAGCACCCTGGGACAGGGGGAACGCAATGATCAGTTCTTC. Translation: CASTLGQGERNDQFF.